These T cell receptor beta chains were read from a single sample in a study of blood T cell repertoires in COVID-19. Some clones are missing from TCRdb's copy, which holds only in-frame ones; the method was immunoSEQ multiplex PCR. The table has some 200,000 clones, 80% to 90% seen once. The sample comprised PBMCs or T cells enriched from blood (not recorded which). These receptors were obtained from a woman in her forties or fifties in a cohort exposed to, infected with or recovered from COVID-19 (not recorded which). Both conserved end residues are part of each CDR3.

V gene	J gene	CDR3 protein
TRBV27	TRBJ2-5	CASSPRLAGAGETQYF
TRBV28	TRBJ1-2	CASSLIAGGGYGYTF
TRBV2	TRBJ2-1	CASSANVYNEQFF
TRBV7-2	TRBJ2-3	CASSRDGGALGYTQYF
TRBV14	TRBJ1-3	CASSQDIAGSGNTIYF
TRBV10-3	TRBJ1-6	CAINQQGRDSPLHF
TRBV29-1	TRBJ1-5	CSVPSRQNRTYSNQPQHF
TRBV7-9	TRBJ2-3	CASRPDRILTDTQYF
TRBV2	TRBJ1-1	CASTMGTETEAFF
TRBV30	TRBJ1-2	CACGRFYGYTF
TRBV21-1	TRBJ2-7	CASSKQETGENEQYF
TRBV5-1	TRBJ2-1	CASSFQTSGGIEQFF
TRBV10-2	TRBJ1-1	CASKIRLQEGTEAFF
TRBV4-3	TRBJ1-2	CASSPVTGYGYTF
TRBV3-1/TRBV3-2	TRBJ1-1	CASNSNTEAFF
TRBV5-1	TRBJ2-5	CASSFQPQGQGETQYF
TRBV7-2	TRBJ2-1	CASSPQGGLVGDEQFF
TRBV4-1	TRBJ2-7	CASSQDLTGGFGYEQYF
TRBV6-5	TRBJ1-1	CASMGWAGTEAFF
TRBV7-9	TRBJ1-4	CASSPLTGQNEKLFF
TRBV28	TRBJ1-2	CASRRQGAIGYGYTF
TRBV6-1	TRBJ1-5	CASSEVPGQGQQPQHF
TRBV5-6	TRBJ1-2	CASSLDWQPSGDYTF
TRBV7-2	TRBJ2-5	CASSPESYRPQETQYF
TRBV29-1	TRBJ1-1	CSVEVMQGSAFF
TRBV5-1	TRBJ2-7	CASSFREPYEQYF
TRBV28	TRBJ1-1	CASSSRQDLKTEAFF
TRBV4-3	TRBJ2-5	CASSQDGGGLGRTQYF
TRBV7-2	TRBJ2-7	CASSLYGTSYYEQYF
TRBV3-1/TRBV3-2	TRBJ1-2	CASSQGSDYGYTF
TRBV14	TRBJ1-1	CASSFMGGSTEAFF
TRBV3-1/TRBV3-2	TRBJ1-3	CASSQEGTLHTIYF
TRBV9	TRBJ1-3	CASSVVPGQSSIYF
TRBV5-1	TRBJ1-4	CASSLRGEGTNEKLFF
TRBV18	TRBJ1-4	CASSRGEGEKLFF
TRBV3-1/TRBV3-2	TRBJ2-3	CASSRGDTQYF
TRBV2	TRBJ1-1	CASGPPGRTEAFF
TRBV10-3	TRBJ2-1	CAITNLRGSSYNEQFF
TRBV7-9	TRBJ2-3	CASRLGVTTDTQYF
TRBV29-1	TRBJ1-2	CSVNVGLDRAYGYTF
TRBV2	TRBJ1-2	CASSRITETQGYGYTF